This TCR beta chain was identified during a study of cytotoxic CD8 clonotypes in ibrutinib-treated CLL. Study details: Productive templates per sample averaged roughly 230,000; productive rearrangements, approximately 96,000.

Generated by immunoSEQ multiplex PCR, the TCRdb table keeps only in-frame clones and is missing some. The data contain around 330,000 clones, 67% of them singletons. V was cut by 2 bases and J by 7 bases, with 17 bases left in between. This CDR3 comprises 16 residues. In germline, CDR1 is MGHRA, CDR2 YSYEKL. The material sequenced was PBMCs, taken after 36 months of ibrutinib treatment. The clonotype originates from a human donor with chronic lymphocytic leukemia. The V call is TRBV4-1, the J call TRBJ1-4; D not resolved. CDR3 nucleotide sequence: TGCGCCAGCAGCCAACTCCGGGGATTTGGAGGTGAAAAACTGTTTTTT. Amino acids: CASSQLRGFGGEKLFF.